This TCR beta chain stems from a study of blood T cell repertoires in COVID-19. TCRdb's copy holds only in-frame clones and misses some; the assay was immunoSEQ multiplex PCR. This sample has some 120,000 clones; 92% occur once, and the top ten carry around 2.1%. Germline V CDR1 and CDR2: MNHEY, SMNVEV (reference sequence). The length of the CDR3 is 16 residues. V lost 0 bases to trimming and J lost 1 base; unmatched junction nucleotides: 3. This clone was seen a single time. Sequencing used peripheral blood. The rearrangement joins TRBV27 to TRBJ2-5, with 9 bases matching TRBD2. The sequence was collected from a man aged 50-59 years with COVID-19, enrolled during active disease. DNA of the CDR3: TGTGCCAGCAGTTTATCGCCTAGCGGGATCCAAGAGACCCAGTACTTC. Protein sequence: CASSLSPSGIQETQYF.